Listed below are T cell receptor beta chains from one sample, sequenced in a study of cytomegalovirus exposure and HLA in healthy donors. Assay: immunoSEQ multiplex PCR; the TCRdb copy retains only in-frame clones and omits some. The sample includes over 130,000 clones, about 84% seen only once; the top ten take less than 7.5%. Source material: PBMCs. These receptors were collected from a woman in her forties in good health and CMV-seropositive. Each CDR3 is given with its conserved first and last residue. The D gene is left open where the match is weak. Rows may omit the clone size; those that give it use once, few, many or a size class.

d_call: TRBD1; j_call: TRBJ2-3; clone_size: NA; v_call: TRBV27; cdr3_nt: TGTGCCAGCAGTTTATCAAGGACAGGGACAGATACGCAGTATTTT; cdr3_aa: CASSLSRTGTDTQYF
d_call: TRBD1; j_call: TRBJ2-7; clone_size: NA; v_call: TRBV19; cdr3_nt: TGTGCCAGTGCGGGACAGGTCTCCTACGAGCAGTACTTC; cdr3_aa: CASAGQVSYEQYF
d_call: NA; j_call: TRBJ2-1; clone_size: NA; v_call: TRBV4-1; cdr3_nt: TGCGCCAGCAGCCAACCCATAACGGGCAATGAGCAGTTCTTC; cdr3_aa: CASSQPITGNEQFF
d_call: NA; j_call: TRBJ2-1; clone_size: NA; v_call: TRBV5-6; cdr3_nt: TGTGCCAGCAGCTTGTCTCGGTTATTCTACAATGAGCAGTTCTTC; cdr3_aa: CASSLSRLFYNEQFF
d_call: TRBD2; j_call: TRBJ2-5; clone_size: NA; v_call: TRBV5-1; cdr3_nt: TGCGCCAGCAGCTTTGGTAGCGGGAGCGGCGAGACCCAGTACTTC; cdr3_aa: CASSFGSGSGETQYF
d_call: NA; j_call: TRBJ2-2; clone_size: NA; v_call: TRBV4-2; cdr3_nt: TGTGCCAGCAGCCAAGATGAAGGGGTCCATAAGAACACCGGGGAGCTGTTTTTT; cdr3_aa: CASSQDEGVHKNTGELFF
d_call: NA; j_call: TRBJ2-5; clone_size: NA; v_call: TRBV6-5; cdr3_nt: TGTGCCAGCAGTTGGCGGCGTCAAGAGACCCAGTACTTC; cdr3_aa: CASSWRRQETQYF
d_call: NA; j_call: TRBJ2-3; clone_size: NA; v_call: TRBV2; cdr3_nt: TGTGCCAGCAGCCGGAGACTAGGATCAGATACGCAGTATTTT; cdr3_aa: CASSRRLGSDTQYF
d_call: NA; j_call: TRBJ2-1; clone_size: NA; v_call: TRBV5-4; cdr3_nt: TGTGCCAGCAGCTTGGGGAGACTAGGATACAATGAGCAGTTCTTC; cdr3_aa: CASSLGRLGYNEQFF
d_call: TRBD2; j_call: TRBJ2-1; clone_size: NA; v_call: TRBV7-9; cdr3_nt: TGTGCCAGCAAACTAGCGGGGACGACCAATGAGCAGTTCTTC; cdr3_aa: CASKLAGTTNEQFF
d_call: TRBD2; j_call: TRBJ2-1; clone_size: NA; v_call: TRBV7-6; cdr3_nt: TGTGCCAGCAGCCTACCCCCCGCGGGAGGTTTCAATGAGCAGTTCTTC; cdr3_aa: CASSLPPAGGFNEQFF
d_call: TRBD2; j_call: TRBJ2-1; clone_size: NA; v_call: TRBV5-1; cdr3_nt: TGCGCCAGCATCCGAGATCCCCTAGCGGGCCCGGATCGCAATGAGCAGTTCTTC; cdr3_aa: CASIRDPLAGPDRNEQFF
d_call: NA; j_call: TRBJ1-4; clone_size: NA; v_call: TRBV27; cdr3_nt: TGTGCCAGCAGTTCGGCAGAGGGATTCGGAACTAATGAAAAACTGTTTTTT; cdr3_aa: CASSSAEGFGTNEKLFF
d_call: NA; j_call: TRBJ2-2; clone_size: NA; v_call: TRBV18; cdr3_nt: TGTGCCAGCTCACGCGGCAACACCGGGGAGCTGTTTTTT; cdr3_aa: CASSRGNTGELFF
d_call: NA; j_call: TRBJ2-7; clone_size: NA; v_call: TRBV15; cdr3_nt: TGTGCCACCAGCAGAGATAAGGCAGGAACCTACGAGCAGTACTTC; cdr3_aa: CATSRDKAGTYEQYF
d_call: NA; j_call: TRBJ2-2; clone_size: NA; v_call: TRBV11-3; cdr3_nt: TGTGCCAGCAGCTCTACAGGAACCGGGGAGCTGTTTTTT; cdr3_aa: CASSSTGTGELFF
d_call: NA; j_call: TRBJ2-5; clone_size: NA; v_call: TRBV7-2; cdr3_nt: TGTGCCAGCAGCTTAAACGTAGCGGCCCAAGAGACCCAGTACTTC; cdr3_aa: CASSLNVAAQETQYF
d_call: NA; j_call: TRBJ2-7; clone_size: NA; v_call: TRBV5-1; cdr3_nt: TGCGCCAGCAGCTTAATTAGCCACTACGAGCAGTACTTC; cdr3_aa: CASSLISHYEQYF
d_call: TRBD2; j_call: TRBJ2-3; clone_size: few; v_call: TRBV10-3; cdr3_nt: TGTGCCATCAGTGACAGGGGCGGGAGGACAGATACGCAGTATTTT; cdr3_aa: CAISDRGGRTDTQYF
d_call: NA; j_call: TRBJ1-5; clone_size: NA; v_call: TRBV19; cdr3_nt: TGTGCCAGTAGTCCGAGGACAGCCCTGGGGCAGCCCCAGCATTTT; cdr3_aa: CASSPRTALGQPQHF
d_call: NA; j_call: TRBJ1-2; clone_size: NA; v_call: TRBV6-1; cdr3_nt: TGTGCCAGCAGGCACAACAGGGAAGGAGGCTATGGCTACACCTTC; cdr3_aa: CASRHNREGGYGYTF
d_call: NA; j_call: TRBJ2-1; clone_size: NA; v_call: TRBV2; cdr3_nt: TGTGCCAGCAGTCCCAGTTTTCACAATGAGCGGTTCTTC; cdr3_aa: CASSPSFHNERFF
d_call: TRBD2; j_call: TRBJ2-7; clone_size: few; v_call: TRBV27; cdr3_nt: TGTGCCAGCAGTCCAATACCGGGACTAGTCCACGAGCAGTACTTC; cdr3_aa: CASSPIPGLVHEQYF
d_call: TRBD1; j_call: TRBJ2-1; clone_size: once; v_call: TRBV11-1; cdr3_nt: TGTGCCAGCAGCTTCAGCTCCGGGACAGGGGCCTACAATGAGCAGTTCTTC; cdr3_aa: CASSFSSGTGAYNEQFF
d_call: NA; j_call: TRBJ2-2; clone_size: NA; v_call: TRBV11-2; cdr3_nt: TGTGCCAGCAGCTTAGAGGCAGGGTGGAACACCGGGGAGCTGTTTTTT; cdr3_aa: CASSLEAGWNTGELFF
d_call: NA; j_call: TRBJ1-2; clone_size: NA; v_call: TRBV28; cdr3_nt: TGTGCCAGCAGTCCCCGGTTCTATGGCTACACCTTC; cdr3_aa: CASSPRFYGYTF
d_call: TRBD1; j_call: TRBJ2-7; clone_size: few; v_call: TRBV28; cdr3_nt: TGTGCCAGCAGTTCCGCCGGGACAGGATACTACGAGCAGTACTTC; cdr3_aa: CASSSAGTGYYEQYF
d_call: NA; j_call: TRBJ1-1; clone_size: once; v_call: TRBV5-1; cdr3_nt: TGCGCCAGCAGCTACCGAGGGTTCGGCACTGAAGCTTTCTTT; cdr3_aa: CASSYRGFGTEAFF
d_call: NA; j_call: TRBJ2-2; clone_size: NA; v_call: TRBV28; cdr3_nt: TGTGCCAGCAGTTTTATGAACACCGGGGAGCTGTTTTTT; cdr3_aa: CASSFMNTGELFF